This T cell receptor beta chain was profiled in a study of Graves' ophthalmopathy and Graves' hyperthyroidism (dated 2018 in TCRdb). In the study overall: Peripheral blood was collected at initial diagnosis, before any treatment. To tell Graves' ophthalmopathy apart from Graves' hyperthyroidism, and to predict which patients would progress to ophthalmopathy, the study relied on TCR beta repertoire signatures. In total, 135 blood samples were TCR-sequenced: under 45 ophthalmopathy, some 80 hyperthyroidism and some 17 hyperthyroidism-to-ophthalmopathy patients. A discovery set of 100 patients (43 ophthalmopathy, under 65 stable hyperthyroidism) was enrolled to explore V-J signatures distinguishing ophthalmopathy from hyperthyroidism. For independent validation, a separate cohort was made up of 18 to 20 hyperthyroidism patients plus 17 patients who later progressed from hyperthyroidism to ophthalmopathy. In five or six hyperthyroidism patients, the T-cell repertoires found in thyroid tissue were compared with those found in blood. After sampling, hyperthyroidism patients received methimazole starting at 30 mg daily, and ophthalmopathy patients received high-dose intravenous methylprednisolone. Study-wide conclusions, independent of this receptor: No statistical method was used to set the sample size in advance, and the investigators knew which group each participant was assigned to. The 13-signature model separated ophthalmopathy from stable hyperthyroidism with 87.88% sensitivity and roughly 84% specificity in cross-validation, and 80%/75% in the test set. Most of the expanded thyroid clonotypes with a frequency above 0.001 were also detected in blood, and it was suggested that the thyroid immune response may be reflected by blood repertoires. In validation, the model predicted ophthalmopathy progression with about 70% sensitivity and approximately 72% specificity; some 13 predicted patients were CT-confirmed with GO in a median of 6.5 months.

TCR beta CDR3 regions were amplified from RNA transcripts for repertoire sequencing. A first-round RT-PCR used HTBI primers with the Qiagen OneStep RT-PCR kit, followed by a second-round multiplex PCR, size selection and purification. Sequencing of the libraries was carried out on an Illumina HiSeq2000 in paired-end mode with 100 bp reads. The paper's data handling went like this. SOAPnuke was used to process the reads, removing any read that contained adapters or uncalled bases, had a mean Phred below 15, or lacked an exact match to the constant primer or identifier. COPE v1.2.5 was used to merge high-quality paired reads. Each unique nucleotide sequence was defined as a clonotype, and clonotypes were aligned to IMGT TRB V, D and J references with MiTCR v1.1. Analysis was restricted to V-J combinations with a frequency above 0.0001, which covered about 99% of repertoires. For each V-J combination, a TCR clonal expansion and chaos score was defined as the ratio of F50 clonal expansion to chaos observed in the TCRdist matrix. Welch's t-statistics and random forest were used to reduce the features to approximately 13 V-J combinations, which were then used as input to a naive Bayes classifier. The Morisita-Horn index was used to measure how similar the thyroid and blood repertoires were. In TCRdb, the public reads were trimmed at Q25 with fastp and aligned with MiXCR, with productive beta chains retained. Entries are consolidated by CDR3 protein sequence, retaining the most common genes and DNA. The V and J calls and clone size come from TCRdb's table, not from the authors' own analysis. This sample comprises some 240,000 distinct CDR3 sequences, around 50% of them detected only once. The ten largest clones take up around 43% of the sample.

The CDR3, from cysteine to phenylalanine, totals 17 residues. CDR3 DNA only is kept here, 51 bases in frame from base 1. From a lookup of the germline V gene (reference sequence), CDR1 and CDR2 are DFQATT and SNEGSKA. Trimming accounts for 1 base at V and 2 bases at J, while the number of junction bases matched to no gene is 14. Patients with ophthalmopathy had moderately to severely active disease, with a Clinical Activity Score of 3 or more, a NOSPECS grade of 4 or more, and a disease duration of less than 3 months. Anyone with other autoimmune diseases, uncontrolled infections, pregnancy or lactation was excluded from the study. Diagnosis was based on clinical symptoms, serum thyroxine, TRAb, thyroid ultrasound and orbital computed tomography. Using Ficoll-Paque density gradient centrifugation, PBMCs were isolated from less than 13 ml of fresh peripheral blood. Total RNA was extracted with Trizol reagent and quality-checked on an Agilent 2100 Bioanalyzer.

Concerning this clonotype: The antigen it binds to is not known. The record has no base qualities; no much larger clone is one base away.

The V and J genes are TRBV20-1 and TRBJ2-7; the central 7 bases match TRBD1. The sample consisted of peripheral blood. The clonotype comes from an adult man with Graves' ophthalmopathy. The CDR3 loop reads CSARASSRDSWAYEQYF. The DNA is TGCAGTGCTAGAGCGTCAAGCAGGGACAGTTGGGCCTACGAGCAGTACTTC.